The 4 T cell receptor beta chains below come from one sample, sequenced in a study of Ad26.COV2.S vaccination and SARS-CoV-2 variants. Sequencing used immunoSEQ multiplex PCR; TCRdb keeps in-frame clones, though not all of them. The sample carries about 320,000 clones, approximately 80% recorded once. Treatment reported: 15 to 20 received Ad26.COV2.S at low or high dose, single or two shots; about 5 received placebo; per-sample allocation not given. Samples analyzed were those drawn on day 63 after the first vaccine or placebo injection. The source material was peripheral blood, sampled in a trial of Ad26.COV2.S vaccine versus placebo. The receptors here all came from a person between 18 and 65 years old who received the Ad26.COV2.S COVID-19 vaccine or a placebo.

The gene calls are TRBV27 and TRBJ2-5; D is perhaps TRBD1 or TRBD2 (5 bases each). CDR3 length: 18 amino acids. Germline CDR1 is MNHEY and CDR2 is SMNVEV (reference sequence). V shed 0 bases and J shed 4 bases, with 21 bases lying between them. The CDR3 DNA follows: TGTGCCAGCAGTTTATCTATCGGGCTAGCCCGGCAGGGAGAGACCCAGTACTTC. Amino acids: CASSLSIGLARQGETQYF.

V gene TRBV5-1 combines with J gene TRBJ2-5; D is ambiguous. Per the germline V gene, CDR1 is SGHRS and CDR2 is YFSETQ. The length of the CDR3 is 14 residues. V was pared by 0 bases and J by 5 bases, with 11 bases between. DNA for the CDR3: TGCGCCAGCAGCTTGGACGTGAGAGTGGAGACCCAGTACTTC. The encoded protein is CASSLDVRVETQYF.

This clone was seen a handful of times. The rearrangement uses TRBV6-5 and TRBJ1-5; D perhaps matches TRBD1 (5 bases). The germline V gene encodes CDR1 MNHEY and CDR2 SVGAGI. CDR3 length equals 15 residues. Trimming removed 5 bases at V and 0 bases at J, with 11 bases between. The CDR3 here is CASSKTGDSNQPQHF. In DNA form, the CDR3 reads TGTGCCAGCAGTAAAACAGGTGATAGCAATCAGCCCCAGCATTTT.

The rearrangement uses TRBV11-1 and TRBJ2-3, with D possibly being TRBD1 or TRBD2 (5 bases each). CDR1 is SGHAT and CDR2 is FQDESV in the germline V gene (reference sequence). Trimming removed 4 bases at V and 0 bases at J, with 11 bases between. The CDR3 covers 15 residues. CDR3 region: CASSWGRISTDTQYF. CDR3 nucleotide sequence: TGTGCCAGCAGCTGGGGACGTATCAGCACAGATACGCAGTATTTT.